This is a list of T cell receptor beta chains from one sample in a study of T cells in Graves' hyperthyroidism and ophthalmopathy. TCRdb independently ran MiXCR on the multiplex PCR reads; one entry per CDR3 protein. The profile shows around 450,000 distinct CDR3 sequences, 12% to 15% of them singletons. The sample consisted of blood. These receptors were obtained from a woman aged 18-29 years with Graves' hyperthyroidism. The CDR3 runs from the conserved cysteine through the conserved F or W. Fields, in order: D gene, J gene, clone size, V gene, CDR3 DNA, CDR3 protein. D genes are given only for firm matches. A clone size is listed for some rows: how often the clone was seen (once, few, many), or a class if it is expanded.

>TRBD1|TRBJ1-1|many|TRBV7-3
TGTGCCAGCAGCTGGCCGGGACAGATGAACACTGAAGCTTTCTTT
CASSWPGQMNTEAFF
>-|TRBJ1-5|-|TRBV20-1
TGCAGTGCTAGTCTCCAAAGAGGGGGGGGCAATCAGCCCCAGCATTTT
CSASLQRGGGNQPQHF
>-|TRBJ1-1|many|TRBV6-2/TRBV6-3
TGTGCCAGCAGTCCCATCGGGAACACTGAAGCTTTCTTT
CASSPIGNTEAFF
>-|TRBJ2-7|-|TRBV5-5
TGTGCCAGCAGCTTGGGGGTCGCTAGCGACTCCTACGAGCAGTACTTC
CASSLGVASDSYEQYF
>-|TRBJ1-5|few|TRBV28
TGTGCCAGCAATGGGGGGGGGGTCAATCAGCCCCAGCATTTT
CASNGGGVNQPQHF
>-|TRBJ2-1|many|TRBV6-1
TGTGCCAGCAGGGGATTACAGGGGGGGCATGAGCAGTTCTTC
CASRGLQGGHEQFF
>-|TRBJ2-1|-|TRBV12-5
TGTGCTAGTGGTCTGTTTGGGGATGAGCAGTTCTTC
CASGLFGDEQFF
>-|TRBJ2-1|-|TRBV3-1
TGTGCCAGCAGCCAACAAAAAAGGACTCGCTACGACGAGCAGTTCTTC
CASSQQKRTRYDEQFF
>TRBD2|TRBJ2-7|-|TRBV7-8
TGTGCCAGCAGCTTAGTTAGGATCAGGACTAGCGGGGCCTCGTCCTACGAGCAGTACTTC
CASSLVRIRTSGASSYEQYF
>TRBD1|TRBJ2-7|many|TRBV2
TGTGCCAGCACTAGACAGGGCTCTTCCTACGAGCAGTACTTC
CASTRQGSSYEQYF
>-|TRBJ2-1|-|TRBV5-6
TGTGCCAGCAGCTTCTCAGGGTACGGTGAGCAGTTCTTC
CASSFSGYGEQFF
>TRBD1|TRBJ2-5|many|TRBV28
TGTGCCAGCAGTCCTACAGGGGGCGGCCAAGAGACCCAGTACTTC
CASSPTGGGQETQYF
>TRBD1|TRBJ2-7|many|TRBV18
TGTGCCAGCTCACCATCGGAAGGACAGGGAACCTACGAGCAGTACTTC
CASSPSEGQGTYEQYF
>-|TRBJ2-2|many|TRBV27
TGTGCCAGCAGTTTAGGGGTCAGGTACACCGGGGAGCTGTTTTTT
CASSLGVRYTGELFF
>-|TRBJ2-1|-|TRBV11-1
TGTGCCAGCAGTGCCGGGACCCACTACGAGCAGTTCTTC
CASSAGTHYEQFF
>TRBD2|TRBJ2-1|many|TRBV3-1
TGTGCCAGCAGCCTCCGACTAGCGGGAGGGACCTACAATGAGCAGTTCTTC
CASSLRLAGGTYNEQFF
>-|TRBJ1-2|-|TRBV19
TGTGCCAGTAGTAGGGCAGGGGATAACTATGGCTACACCTTC
CASSRAGDNYGYTF
>TRBD1|TRBJ1-2|many|TRBV20-1
TGCAGTGCTTCGGACAGGGAGCTTGGCTACACCTTC
CSASDRELGYTF
>-|TRBJ1-1|many|TRBV6-1
TGTGCCAGCAGTTCCGGGACACCCACTGAAGCTTTCTTT
CASSSGTPTEAFF
>TRBD2|TRBJ2-7|once|TRBV11-2
TGTGCCAGCAGCTCCCCCTTAGTAGCGGGAGGATCGTCCTACGAGCAGTACTTC
CASSSPLVAGGSSYEQYF
>TRBD2|TRBJ2-3|many|TRBV2
TGTGCCAGCAGAGGACTAGCGATCACAGATACGCAGTATTTT
CASRGLAITDTQYF
>-|TRBJ2-7|many|TRBV27
TGTGCCAGCAGTTTATCCTGGGACGGCAACGAGCAGTACTTC
CASSLSWDGNEQYF
>-|TRBJ2-2|few|TRBV19
TGTGCCAGTGGCACAGGGCCGAACACCGGGGAGCTGTTTTTT
CASGTGPNTGELFF
>-|TRBJ2-7|many|TRBV7-2
TGTGCCAGCAGCTTAGCGGGAGGCGTTGCCACCTACGAGCAGTACTTC
CASSLAGGVATYEQYF
>-|TRBJ1-1|many|TRBV5-5
TGTGCCAGCAGCCCGCGGGGCGTCACTGAAGCTTTCTTT
CASSPRGVTEAFF
>TRBD2|TRBJ2-1|once|TRBV5-1
TGCGCCAGCTCTCCCAACGGACTAGCGGGAGGGTCCCATGAGCAGTTCTTC
CASSPNGLAGGSHEQFF
>-|TRBJ2-7|many|TRBV12-3/TRBV12-4
TGTGCCAGCAGTTTAGACGCGTCCTACGAGCAGTACTTC
CASSLDASYEQYF
>TRBD1|TRBJ1-1|many|TRBV12-3/TRBV12-4
TGTGCCAGCACCGAAAGGGGACAGGCAAACACTGAAGCTTTCTTT
CASTERGQANTEAFF
>-|TRBJ2-1|-|TRBV5-1
TGCGCCAGCAGCCCTGGTAGGGCAAACTACAATGAGCAGTTCTTC
CASSPGRANYNEQFF
>-|TRBJ1-1|many|TRBV5-1
TGCGCCAGCAGCTGGGGGAACTTTGGTACTGAAGCTTTCTTT
CASSWGNFGTEAFF
>TRBD1|TRBJ2-1|many|TRBV2
TGTGCCAGCAGTGATAGGACAGGGTACAATGAGCAGTTCTTC
CASSDRTGYNEQFF
>-|TRBJ1-2|few|TRBV6-5
TGTGCCAGCAGTTACTCGACATACGAGTATGGCTACACCTTC
CASSYSTYEYGYTF
>-|TRBJ2-7|many|TRBV2
TGTGCCAGCAGTGGTCCAGGGAACGAGCAGTACTTC
CASSGPGNEQYF
>-|TRBJ1-5|many|TRBV19
TGTGCCACCAGGGCGGACCGCAATCAGCCCCAGCATTTT
CATRADRNQPQHF
>-|TRBJ2-1|few|TRBV25-1
TGTGCCAGCAGTGAATCGGGTCCCCCAGCCTACAATGAGCAGTTCTTC
CASSESGPPAYNEQFF
>-|TRBJ2-5|many|TRBV29-1
TGCAGCGTTGAAGATAGAGAGCCTAATCAAGAGACCCAGTACTTC
CSVEDREPNQETQYF
>TRBD2|TRBJ2-7|many|TRBV6-2/TRBV6-3
TGTGCCAGCAGACCGACTAGCGGGAGGCACGAGCAGTACTTC
CASRPTSGRHEQYF
>-|TRBJ1-6|-|TRBV13
TGTGCCAGCAGCTCGTCCGGGACACATAATTCACCCCTCCACTTT
CASSSSGTHNSPLHF
>TRBD1|TRBJ2-7|-|TRBV15
TGTGCCACCAGCAGAGCCCGGGACAGGGTTTGCGAGCAGTACTTC
CATSRARDRVCEQYF
>TRBD2|TRBJ2-2|-|TRBV27
TGTGCCAGCAGTTTGTCGCGAGGACTAGCGGGAGGGCCGTCTTTCGGCACCGGGGAGCTGTTTTTT
CASSLSRGLAGGPSFGTGELFF
>TRBD1|TRBJ2-1|many|TRBV30
TGTGCCTGGAGTCCTCCGGGACAGGGCCATGAGCAGTTCTTC
CAWSPPGQGHEQFF
>-|TRBJ2-7|many|TRBV3-1
TGTGCCAGCAGCCAAGAGCACCGGGGCTACTACGAGCAGTACTTC
CASSQEHRGYYEQYF
>TRBD2|TRBJ2-2|few|TRBV7-9
TGTGCCAGCAGCACGGGACTAGCGGCGAACACCGGGGAGCTGTTTTTT
CASSTGLAANTGELFF